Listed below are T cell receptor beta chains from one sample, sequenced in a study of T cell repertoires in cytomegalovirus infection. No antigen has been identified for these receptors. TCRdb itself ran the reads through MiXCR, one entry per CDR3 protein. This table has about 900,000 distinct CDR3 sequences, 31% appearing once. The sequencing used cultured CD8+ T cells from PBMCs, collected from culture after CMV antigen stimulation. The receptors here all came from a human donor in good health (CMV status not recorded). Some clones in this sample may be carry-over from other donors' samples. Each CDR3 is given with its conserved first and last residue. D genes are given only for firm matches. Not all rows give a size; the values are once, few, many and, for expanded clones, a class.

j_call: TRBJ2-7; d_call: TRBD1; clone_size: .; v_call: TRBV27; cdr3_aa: CASSFTAGGGHEQYF; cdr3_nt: TGTGCCAGCAGTTTCACGGCAGGGGGTGGCCACGAGCAGTACTTC
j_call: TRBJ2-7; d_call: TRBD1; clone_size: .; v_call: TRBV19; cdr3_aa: CASSIGSGGAGSYEQYF; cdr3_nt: TGTGCCAGTAGTATTGGCTCAGGGGGCGCGGGCTCCTACGAGCAGTACTTC
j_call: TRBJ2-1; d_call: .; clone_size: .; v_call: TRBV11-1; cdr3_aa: CASSLADVEQFF; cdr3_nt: TGTGCCAGCAGCTTAGCAGACGTTGAGCAGTTCTTC
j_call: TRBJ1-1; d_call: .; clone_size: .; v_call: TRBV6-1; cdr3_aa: CASNFGQIVNTEAFF; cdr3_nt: TGTGCCAGCAACTTCGGACAGATTGTGAACACTGAAGCTTTCTTT
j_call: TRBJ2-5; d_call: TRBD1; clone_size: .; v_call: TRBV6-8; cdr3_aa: CASSDRGPRRYQETQYF; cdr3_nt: TGTGCCAGCAGTGACAGGGGCCCCAGAAGGTACCAAGAGACCCAGTACTTC
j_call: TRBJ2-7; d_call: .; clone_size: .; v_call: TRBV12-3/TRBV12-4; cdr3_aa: CASSLIGGAGYEQYF; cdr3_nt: TGTGCCAGCAGTTTAATAGGAGGGGCGGGCTACGAGCAGTACTTC
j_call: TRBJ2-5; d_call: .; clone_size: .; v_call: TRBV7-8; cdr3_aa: CASSLPRGRGIKGETQYF; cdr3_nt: TGTGCCAGCAGCTTACCCCGGGGGCGGGGGATTAAGGGGGAGACCCAGTACTTC
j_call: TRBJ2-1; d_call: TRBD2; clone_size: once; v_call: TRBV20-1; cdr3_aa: CSALLAGSSYNEQFF; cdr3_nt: TGCAGCGCCTTGTTAGCGGGGAGCTCCTACAATGAGCAGTTCTTC
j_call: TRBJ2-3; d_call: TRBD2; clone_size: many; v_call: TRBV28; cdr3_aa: CASSLLGRGADTDTQYF; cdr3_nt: TGTGCCAGCAGTTTATTGGGGCGGGGGGCGGACACAGATACGCAGTATTTT
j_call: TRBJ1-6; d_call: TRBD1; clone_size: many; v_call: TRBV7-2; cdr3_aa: CASSTTGTGGRSPLHF; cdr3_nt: TGTGCCAGCAGCACTACCGGGACAGGGGGCAGATCACCCCTCCACTTT
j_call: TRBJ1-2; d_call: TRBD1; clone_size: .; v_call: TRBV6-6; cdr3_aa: CASQTGGSGYTF; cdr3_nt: TGTGCCAGCCAAACAGGGGGAAGTGGCTACACCTTC